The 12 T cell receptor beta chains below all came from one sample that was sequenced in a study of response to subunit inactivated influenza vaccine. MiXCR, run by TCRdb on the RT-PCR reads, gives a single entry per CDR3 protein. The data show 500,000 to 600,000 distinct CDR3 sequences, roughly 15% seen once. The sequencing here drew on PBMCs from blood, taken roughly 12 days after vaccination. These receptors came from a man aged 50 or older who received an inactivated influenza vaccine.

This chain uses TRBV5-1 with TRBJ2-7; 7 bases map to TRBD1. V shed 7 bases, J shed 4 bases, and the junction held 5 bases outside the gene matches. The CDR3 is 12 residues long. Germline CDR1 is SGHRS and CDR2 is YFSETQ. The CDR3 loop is CASGETGYEQYF. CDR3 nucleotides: TGCGCCAGCGGGGAGACAGGGTACGAGCAGTACTTC.

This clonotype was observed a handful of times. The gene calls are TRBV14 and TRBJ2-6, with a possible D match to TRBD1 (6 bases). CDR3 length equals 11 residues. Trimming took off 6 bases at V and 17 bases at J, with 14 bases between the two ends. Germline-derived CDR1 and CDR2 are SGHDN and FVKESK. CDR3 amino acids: CASSFRDKLTF. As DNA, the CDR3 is TGTGCCAGCAGTTTCCGGGACAAGTTGACTTTC.

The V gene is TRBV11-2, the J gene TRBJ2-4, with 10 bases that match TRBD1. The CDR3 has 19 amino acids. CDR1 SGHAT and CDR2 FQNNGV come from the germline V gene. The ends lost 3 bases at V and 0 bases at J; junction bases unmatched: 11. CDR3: CASSFSYRDRGLAKNIQYF. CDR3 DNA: TGTGCCAGCAGCTTCTCCTACCGGGACAGGGGATTAGCCAAAAACATTCAGTACTTC.

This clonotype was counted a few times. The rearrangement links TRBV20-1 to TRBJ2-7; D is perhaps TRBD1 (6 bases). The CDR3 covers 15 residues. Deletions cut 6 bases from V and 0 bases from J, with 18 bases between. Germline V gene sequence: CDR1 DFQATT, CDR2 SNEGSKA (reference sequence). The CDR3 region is CSAPSGGGFSYEQYF. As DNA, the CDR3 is TGCAGTGCCCCCTCAGGTGGGGGCTTCTCCTACGAGCAGTACTTC.

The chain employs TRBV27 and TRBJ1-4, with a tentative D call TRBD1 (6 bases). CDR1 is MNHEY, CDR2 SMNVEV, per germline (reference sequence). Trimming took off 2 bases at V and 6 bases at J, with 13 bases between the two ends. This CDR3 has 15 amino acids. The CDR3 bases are TGTGCCAGCAGTTTACGGGGGGCGGGTTATGAAAAACTGTTTTTT. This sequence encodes CASSLRGAGYEKLFF. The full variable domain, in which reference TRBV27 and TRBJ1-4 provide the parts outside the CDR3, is EAQVTQNPRYLITVTGKKLTVTCSQNMNHEYMSWYRQDPGLGLRQIYYSMNVEVTDKGDVPEGYKVSRKEKRNFPLILESPSPNQTSLYFCASSLRGAGYEKLFFGSGTQLSVL.

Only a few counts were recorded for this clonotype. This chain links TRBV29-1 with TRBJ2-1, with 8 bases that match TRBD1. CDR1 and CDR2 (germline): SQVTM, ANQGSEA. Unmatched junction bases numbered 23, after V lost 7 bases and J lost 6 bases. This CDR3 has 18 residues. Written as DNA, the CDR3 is TGCAGCGGGGCCCCCCCAAACCCGAGACAGGGGCGCGGCAATGAGCAGTTCTTC. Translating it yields CSGAPPNPRQGRGNEQFF.

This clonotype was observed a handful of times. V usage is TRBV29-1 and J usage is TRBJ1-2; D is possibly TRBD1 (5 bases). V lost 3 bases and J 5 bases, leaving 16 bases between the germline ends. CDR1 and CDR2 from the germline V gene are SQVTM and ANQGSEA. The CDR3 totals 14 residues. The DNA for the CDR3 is TGCAGCGTTGACTCGGACACCCACCCTTATGGCTACACCTTC. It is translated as CSVDSDTHPYGYTF.

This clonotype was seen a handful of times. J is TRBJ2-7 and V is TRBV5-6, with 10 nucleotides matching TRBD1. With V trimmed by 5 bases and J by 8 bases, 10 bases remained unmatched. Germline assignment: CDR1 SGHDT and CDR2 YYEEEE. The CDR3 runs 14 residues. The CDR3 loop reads CASSPPGQGIKQYF. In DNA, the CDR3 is TGTGCCAGCAGTCCTCCGGGACAGGGGATCAAGCAGTACTTC. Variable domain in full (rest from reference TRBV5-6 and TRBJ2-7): DAGVTQSPTHLIKTRGQQVTLRCSPKSGHDTVSWYQQALGQGPQFIFQYYEEEERQRGNFPDRFSGHQFPNYSSELNVNALLLGDSALYLCASSPPGQGIKQYFGPGTRLTVT.

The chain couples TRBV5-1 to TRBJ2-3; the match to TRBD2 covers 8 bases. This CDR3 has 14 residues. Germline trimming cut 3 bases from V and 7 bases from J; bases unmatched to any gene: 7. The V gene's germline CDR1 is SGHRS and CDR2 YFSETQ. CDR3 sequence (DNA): TGCGCCAGCAGCTCGGGAGGGGACGAGAATACGCAGTATTTT. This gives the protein CASSSGGDENTQYF.

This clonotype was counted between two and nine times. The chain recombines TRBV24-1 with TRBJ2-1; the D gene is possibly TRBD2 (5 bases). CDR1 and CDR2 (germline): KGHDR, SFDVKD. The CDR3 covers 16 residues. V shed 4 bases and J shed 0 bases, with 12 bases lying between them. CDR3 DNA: TGTGCCACCAGTGAGAGTAGCGCCAGCTCCTACAATGAGCAGTTCTTC. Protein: CATSESSASSYNEQFF.

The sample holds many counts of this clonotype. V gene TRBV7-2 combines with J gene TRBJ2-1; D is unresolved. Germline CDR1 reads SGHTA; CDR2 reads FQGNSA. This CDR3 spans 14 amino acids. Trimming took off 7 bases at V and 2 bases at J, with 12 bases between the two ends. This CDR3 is CASTRTTTYNEQFF. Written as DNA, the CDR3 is TGTGCCAGCACTCGGACGACGACCTACAATGAGCAGTTCTTC.

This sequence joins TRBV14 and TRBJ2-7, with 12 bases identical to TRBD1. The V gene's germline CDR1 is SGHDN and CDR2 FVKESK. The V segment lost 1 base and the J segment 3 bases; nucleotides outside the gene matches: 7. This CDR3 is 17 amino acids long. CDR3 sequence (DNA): TGTGCCAGCAGCCAAGCCGCGGGACAGGGGGCCGACTACGAGCAGTACTTC. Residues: CASSQAAGQGADYEQYF.